This section outlines one TCR beta chain sequence together with its context. Different DNA sequences within this sample yield the same CDR3. Seattle's cohort entered during active infection and was followed longitudinally. This sample stems from a study of blood T cell repertoires in COVID-19. The repertoire was sequenced with immunoSEQ multiplex PCR; TCRdb's copy has only in-frame clones and lacks some. The profile shows 350,000 to 450,000 clones, approximately 86% of them singletons. CDR1 MNHEY and CDR2 SMNVEV come from the germline V gene (reference sequence). V lost 3 bases and J lost 0, with 8 bases in between. The CDR3 is 14 residues long.

The material sequenced was peripheral blood. The chain uses TRBV27 and TRBJ1-1; no clear D. This receptor was obtained from an older woman with COVID-19, enrolled during active disease. The CDR3 is CASSLGGVNTEAFF. In DNA form, the CDR3 reads TGTGCCAGCAGTTTGGGCGGGGTGAACACTGAAGCTTTCTTT.